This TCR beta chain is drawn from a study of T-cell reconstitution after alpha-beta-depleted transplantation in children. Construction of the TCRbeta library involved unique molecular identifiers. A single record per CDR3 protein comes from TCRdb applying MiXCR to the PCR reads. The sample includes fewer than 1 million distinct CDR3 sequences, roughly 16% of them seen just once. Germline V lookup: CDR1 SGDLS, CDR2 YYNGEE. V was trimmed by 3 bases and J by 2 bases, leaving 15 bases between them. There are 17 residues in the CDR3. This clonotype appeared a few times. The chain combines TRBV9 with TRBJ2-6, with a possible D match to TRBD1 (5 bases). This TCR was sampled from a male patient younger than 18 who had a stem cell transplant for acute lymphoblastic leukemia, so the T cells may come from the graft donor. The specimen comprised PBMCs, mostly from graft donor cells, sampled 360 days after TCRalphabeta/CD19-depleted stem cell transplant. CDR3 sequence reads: CASSAIVAGTGANVLTF. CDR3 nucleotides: TGTGCCAGCAGCGCTATCGTTGCAGGGACTGGGGCCAACGTCCTGACTTTC. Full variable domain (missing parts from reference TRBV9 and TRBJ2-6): DSGVTQTPKHLITATGQRVTLRCSPRSGDLSVYWYQQSLDQGLQFLIQYYNGEERAKGNILERFSAQQFPDLHSELNLSSLELGDSALYFCASSAIVAGTGANVLTFGAGSRLTVL.